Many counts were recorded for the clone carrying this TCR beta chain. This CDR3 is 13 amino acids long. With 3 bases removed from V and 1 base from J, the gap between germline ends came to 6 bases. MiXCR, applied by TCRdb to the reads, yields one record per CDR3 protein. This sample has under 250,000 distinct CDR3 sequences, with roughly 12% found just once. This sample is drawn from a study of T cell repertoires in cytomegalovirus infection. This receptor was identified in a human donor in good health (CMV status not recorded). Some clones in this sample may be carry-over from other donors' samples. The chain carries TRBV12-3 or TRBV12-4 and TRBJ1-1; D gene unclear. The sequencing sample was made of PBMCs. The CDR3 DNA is TGTGCCAGCAGTTTTTGGCAGAACACTGAAGCTTTCTTT. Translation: CASSFWQNTEAFF.